These T cell receptor beta chains were read from a single sample in a study of T cell responses to AZD1222 COVID-19 vaccine. The data were produced by immunoSEQ multiplex PCR, yet TCRdb's version contains in-frame clones alone and is incomplete. The repertoire holds about 83,000 clones, with roughly nine tenths as singletons. Sequences were derived from peripheral blood, sampled on day 0 of AZD1222 vaccination. Receptors were obtained from an adult in good health. The CDR3 runs from the conserved cysteine through the conserved F or W. D genes are given only for firm matches. Clone sizes are given selectively: once, few, many, or a class where the clone is expanded.

.	once	TRBV7-2	TRBJ1-1	TGTGCCAGCAGCGACCGGGACGGATTAATTAAGAACACTGAAGCTTTCTTT	CASSDRDGLIKNTEAFF
TRBD2	.	TRBV15	TRBJ2-2	TGTGCCACCAGCAGAGAGGTAGCGGGAGGGCCTGGCGGGGAGCTGTTTTTT	CATSREVAGGPGGELFF
.	.	TRBV20-1	TRBJ2-3	TGCAGTGCTCCGACAGATACGCAGTATTTT	CSAPTDTQYF
.	.	TRBV15	TRBJ2-3	TGTGCCACCAGCTCGCGGCGCGACAGCACAGATACGCAGTATTTT	CATSSRRDSTDTQYF
TRBD1	.	TRBV27	TRBJ1-1	TGTGCCAGCAGCAGAGGACAGGGGCTAGGCTATGAAGCTTTCTTT	CASSRGQGLGYEAFF
.	.	TRBV19	TRBJ2-3	TGTGCCAGTATGATATTAGGGACTAGCACAGATACGCAGTATTTT	CASMILGTSTDTQYF
.	.	TRBV29-1	TRBJ2-5	TGCAGCGTTGATAGGGGAACGTCGGCCCAGTACTTC	CSVDRGTSAQYF
.	.	TRBV5-4	TRBJ2-3	TGTGCCAGCAGCTTGGCACAGGGTACATCAGATACGCAGTATTTT	CASSLAQGTSDTQYF
TRBD1	.	TRBV28	TRBJ1-5	TGTGCCAGCAGTTTACAGGGGGCGAACAATCAGCCCCAGCATTTT	CASSLQGANNQPQHF
TRBD2	.	TRBV15	TRBJ2-1	TGTGCCACCAGCAGAGTAGCCGGAAGCGGGAGCTATGAGCAGTTCTTC	CATSRVAGSGSYEQFF
TRBD2	.	TRBV6-2/TRBV6-3	TRBJ2-5	TGTGCCAGCAGTTACTCCTGGACTAGAGAGACCCAGTACTTC	CASSYSWTRETQYF
.	.	TRBV6-5	TRBJ1-1	TGTGCCAGCAGTTACAGGGACACCCTGAACACTGAAGCTTTCTTT	CASSYRDTLNTEAFF
.	.	TRBV28	TRBJ2-6	TGTGCCAGCGCCCTGCCCGGATCTGGGGCCAACGTCCTGACTTTC	CASALPGSGANVLTF
.	.	TRBV6-5	TRBJ2-2	TGTGCTAGTAGAAGGGTGGTGACCGGGGAGCTGTTTTTT	CASRRVVTGELFF
TRBD1	.	TRBV28	TRBJ1-3	TGTGCCAGCAGTTTGACAGGGCACTCTGGAAACACCATATATTTT	CASSLTGHSGNTIYF
.	.	TRBV20-1	TRBJ2-3	TGCGCCTGGGTTAGCACAGATACGCAGTATTTT	CAWVSTDTQYF
TRBD1	.	TRBV7-9	TRBJ2-3	TGTGCCAGCAGCTTAGGGGACAGGACAAGGACCTTCACAGATACGCAGTATTTT	CASSLGDRTRTFTDTQYF
TRBD1	.	TRBV5-1	TRBJ2-7	TGCGCCACTTCACCGGGACAGGGTGTACGGGAGCAGTACTTC	CATSPGQGVREQYF
TRBD2	.	TRBV7-9	TRBJ2-7	TGTGCCAGCAGCCCCTGGCAGGCTAGCGGAGCCTACGAGCAGTACTTC	CASSPWQASGAYEQYF
.	.	TRBV24-1	TRBJ2-1	TGTGCCACCAGTGACCACGCGACGACGAGCAATGAGCAGTTCTTC	CATSDHATTSNEQFF
.	.	TRBV15	TRBJ2-7	TGTGCCACCAGCAGAGGAGGGGAAGGGGGCTCCTACGAGCAGTACTTC	CATSRGGEGGSYEQYF
.	.	TRBV20-1	TRBJ2-1	TGCAGTGCTAGCCCGAGACACGAGCAGTTCTTC	CSASPRHEQFF
TRBD2	.	TRBV5-1	TRBJ2-5	TGCGCCAGCAGCATCCCTCGAGGGGAGGGAGGGCCGTATGGTGAGACCCAGTACTTC	CASSIPRGEGGPYGETQYF
TRBD1	.	TRBV2	TRBJ1-2	TGTGCCAGCACTCGGGACAGGGGAGTTGGCGGCTACACCTTC	CASTRDRGVGGYTF
.	.	TRBV28	TRBJ2-1	TGTGCCAGCAGTTTGCTACAGGGAGATGAGCAGTTCTTC	CASSLLQGDEQFF
.	.	TRBV19	TRBJ1-1	TGTGCCAGTAGTATCCCAGGGAAGAGGGGCACTGAAGCTTTCTTT	CASSIPGKRGTEAFF
TRBD1	.	TRBV23-1	TRBJ2-7	TGCGCCAGCAGTCAGACCGACAGGGACGAGCAGTACTTC	CASSQTDRDEQYF
TRBD1	.	TRBV9	TRBJ1-1	TGTGCCAGCAGCGGGACAGGGGGAAACACTGAAGCTTTCTTT	CASSGTGGNTEAFF
.	.	TRBV18	TRBJ2-5	TGTGCCAGCTCCGTGGACCAAGAGACCCAGTACTTC	CASSVDQETQYF
TRBD1	.	TRBV11-2	TRBJ1-1	TGTGCCAGCAGCTCCACGACAGGGACTGAAGCTTTCTTT	CASSSTTGTEAFF
.	.	TRBV27	TRBJ2-1	TGTGCCATCTCTGGGATAGGGGGGGATGAGCAGTTCTTC	CAISGIGGDEQFF
.	.	TRBV6-5	TRBJ1-1	TGTGCCAGCGGGCCGGGGAGCACTGAAGCTTTCTTT	CASGPGSTEAFF
.	.	TRBV19	TRBJ2-1	TGTGCCAGTAGTCCCCAGGGACCGTCGACTGGCGGGATCTTC	CASSPQGPSTGGIF
TRBD1	.	TRBV11-2	TRBJ1-2	TGTGCCAGCAGCATACAGGGGTTTGGTGGCTACACCTTC	CASSIQGFGGYTF
TRBD1	.	TRBV7-9	TRBJ2-3	TGTGCCAGCAGCAATACAGGGGAAGGTGCAGATACGCAGTATTTT	CASSNTGEGADTQYF
.	.	TRBV11-2	TRBJ2-7	TGTGCCAGCAGCCCTGGGCCGATCCACGAGCAGTACTTC	CASSPGPIHEQYF
TRBD1	.	TRBV9	TRBJ1-6	TGTGCCAGCAGCGTACAGACAGGGGGGAATTCACCCCTCCACTTT	CASSVQTGGNSPLHF
TRBD2	.	TRBV10-3	TRBJ2-2	TGTGCCATCAACCCGGGACTAGGAAGGACCGGGGAGCTGTTTTTT	CAINPGLGRTGELFF
.	.	TRBV28	TRBJ2-7	TGTGCCAACAGTTTACCCGGCGAGCAGTACTTC	CANSLPGEQYF
.	.	TRBV5-6	TRBJ2-6	TGTGCCAGCAGCTTGGGACTGATCTCTGGGGCCAACGTCCTGACTTTC	CASSLGLISGANVLTF
TRBD2	once	TRBV9	TRBJ2-3	TGTGCCAGCAGCGTAGCGGGAGGGGTGACAGATACGCAGTATTTT	CASSVAGGVTDTQYF
.	few	TRBV7-9	TRBJ2-3	TGTGCCAGCAGCTTAGATCCCGGGGCTTCTAGCACAGATACGCAGTATTTT	CASSLDPGASSTDTQYF
.	.	TRBV5-1	TRBJ2-1	TGCGCCAGCAGCCCTCAGCCTTCCTACAATGAGCAGTTCTTC	CASSPQPSYNEQFF
TRBD1	.	TRBV28	TRBJ1-2	TGTGCCAGCAGTGGGGGACAGGGGGGACTCTTATCCTATGGCTACACCTTC	CASSGGQGGLLSYGYTF
.	.	TRBV6-6	TRBJ2-3	TGTGCCAGCAGGCTCCGAGGGGCAGGGAACACAGATACGCAGTATTTT	CASRLRGAGNTDTQYF
.	.	TRBV6-1	TRBJ2-5	TGTGCCAGCAGTGAAGGAGGGGGGCAAGAGACCCAGTACTTC	CASSEGGGQETQYF
.	.	TRBV4-1	TRBJ1-5	TGCGCCAGCAGCCAAAACACCGGGCAGCCCCAGCATTTT	CASSQNTGQPQHF
.	.	TRBV28	TRBJ2-7	TGTGCCAGCTCAATTCGGACGCCCGCCTACGAGCAGTACTTC	CASSIRTPAYEQYF
.	.	TRBV18	TRBJ1-2	TGTGCCAGCTCACCATATTTAGACAACTATGGCTACACCTTC	CASSPYLDNYGYTF
TRBD1	.	TRBV19	TRBJ2-4	TGTGCCAGTAGTATAAGGAGGACAGGACAAAACATTCAGTACTTC	CASSIRRTGQNIQYF
TRBD1	.	TRBV2	TRBJ1-1	TGTGCCAGCAGTGATGGGGACAGCTTGAACACTGAAGCTTTCTTT	CASSDGDSLNTEAFF